The rows below give T cell receptor beta chains drawn from one sample of a study of blood T cell repertoires in COVID-19. Profiled with immunoSEQ multiplex PCR; TCRdb holds only in-frame clones, not every one. The table has 150,000 to 200,000 clones, around 79% seen once; the top ten hold around 20%. Sequenced input: PBMCs or T cells enriched from blood (not recorded which). The origin of the receptors is a woman between 70 and 85 years old in a cohort exposed to, infected with or recovered from COVID-19 (not recorded which). The CDR3 runs from the conserved cysteine through the conserved F or W. D genes are given only for firm matches. Clone sizes are given selectively: once, few, many, or a class where the clone is expanded.

J gene | V gene | D gene | clone size | CDR3 DNA | CDR3 protein
TRBJ2-7 | TRBV3-1/TRBV3-2 | TRBD2 | few | TGTGCCAGCAGCCCAAAATTCGTGACTAGCGGGAGCTCCTACGAGCAGTACTTC | CASSPKFVTSGSSYEQYF
TRBJ2-7 | TRBV7-2 | TRBD1 | . | TGTGCCAGCAGCTCGACAGGGTTTCCCTACGAGCAGTACTTC | CASSSTGFPYEQYF
TRBJ2-7 | TRBV4-1 | . | . | TGCGCCAGCAGCCAAGATCCTAGCCTCCCCAGCGAGCAGTACTTC | CASSQDPSLPSEQYF
TRBJ2-6 | TRBV4-2 | . | . | TGTGCCAGCAGCCACAAAACTCACAGGACTACATCTGGGGCCAACGTCCTGACTTTC | CASSHKTHRTTSGANVLTF
TRBJ1-6 | TRBV5-1 | . | . | TGCGCCAGCAGCCCGGGGGTAATTTTGGATTCACCCCTCCACTTT | CASSPGVILDSPLHF
TRBJ1-5 | TRBV19 | TRBD1 | . | TGTGCCAGTAGTATCGGGACAGGCAATCAGCCCCAGCATTTT | CASSIGTGNQPQHF
TRBJ1-4 | TRBV3-1/TRBV3-2 | TRBD1 | . | TGTGCCAGCAGCCCCCTACGACAGGGATCAAAACTGTTTTTT | CASSPLRQGSKLFF
TRBJ1-3 | TRBV9 | TRBD1 | . | TGTGCCAGCAGCGGGCAGGGGGCGGGCGGAAACACCATATATTTT | CASSGQGAGGNTIYF
TRBJ2-1 | TRBV6-1 | . | . | TGTGCCAGCAGTGACGTGGCAGTGAAAGAGCAGTTCTTC | CASSDVAVKEQFF
TRBJ1-1 | TRBV5-1 | . | few | TGCGCCAGCAGCCTCACAGGGCCCACTGAAGCTTTCTTT | CASSLTGPTEAFF
TRBJ1-6 | TRBV6-6 | . | . | TGTGCCAGCAGTCAGGGAGGCGAGGGAGGCTATAATTCACCCCTCCACTTT | CASSQGGEGGYNSPLHF
TRBJ2-7 | TRBV7-2 | TRBD2 | . | TGTGCCAGCAGCGCTACTAGCGGGAGCTACGAGCAGTACTTC | CASSATSGSYEQYF
TRBJ2-7 | TRBV5-6 | . | . | TGTGCCAGCAGCTTGAGGCATTGGACAGTCTCCTACGAGCAGTACTTC | CASSLRHWTVSYEQYF
TRBJ1-3 | TRBV5-1 | TRBD1 | . | TGCGCCAGCAGCTTGGGGACAGGGAGCTCTGGAAACACCATATATTTT | CASSLGTGSSGNTIYF
TRBJ2-3 | TRBV5-6 | TRBD2 | . | TGTGCCAGCAGCCGCCCACTAGCGGGAGCTCCAGATACGCAGTATTTT | CASSRPLAGAPDTQYF
TRBJ2-5 | TRBV5-4 | . | . | TGTGCCAGCAGACAAAATCAAGAGACCCAGTACTTC | CASRQNQETQYF
TRBJ1-5 | TRBV28 | TRBD1 | . | TGTGCCACTGCCCCCCGGACAGGGCCCTTTAAGGGCCAGCATTTT | CATAPRTGPFKGQHF
TRBJ1-5 | TRBV10-3 | TRBD1 | . | TGTGCCATCAGCAGGGACAGGGACAATCAGCCCCAGCATTTT | CAISRDRDNQPQHF
TRBJ2-7 | TRBV10-3 | . | . | TGTGCCATCAGTGACCAGGGCTCTTCCTACGAGCAGTACTTC | CAISDQGSSYEQYF
TRBJ1-6 | TRBV1 | . | . | TGCACCAGCAGCCACCGACAGGGTACTAATTCACCCCTCCACTTT | CTSSHRQGTNSPLHF
TRBJ2-1 | TRBV2 | . | . | TGTGCCAGCAGTTTATATGATGAGCAGTTCTTC | CASSLYDEQFF
TRBJ2-1 | TRBV28 | . | . | TGTGCCAGCAGTTTACTAAACAATGAGCAGTTCTTC | CASSLLNNEQFF
TRBJ1-2 | TRBV5-1 | . | . | TGCGCCAGCAGCTTGGACCCCAGGGGTGTAAGAGGCTACACCTTC | CASSLDPRGVRGYTF
TRBJ2-5 | TRBV10-3 | TRBD2 | . | TGTGCCATCAGTATGCGCCCGGGGGGACTTCAAGAGACCCAGTACTTC | CAISMRPGGLQETQYF
TRBJ2-7 | TRBV5-1 | . | . | TGCGCCAGCAGCTTGGTGCCCGCTAGCGTCGAGCAGTACTTC | CASSLVPASVEQYF
TRBJ1-6 | TRBV19 | . | . | TGTGCCAGTAGTATGGTAGGACGGGGGGAATCACCCCTCCACTTT | CASSMVGRGESPLHF
TRBJ2-2 | TRBV7-9 | . | few | TGTGCCAGCAGCTTAGCACTAGCGAACACCGGGGAGCTGTTTTTT | CASSLALANTGELFF
TRBJ1-1 | TRBV27 | TRBD1 | . | TGTGCCAGCAGCCGAGGACAGGAGGAGAACACTGAAGCTTTCTTT | CASSRGQEENTEAFF
TRBJ2-7 | TRBV29-1 | . | . | TGCAGCGTCGCCCTGCAGGGCAACGAGCAGTACTTC | CSVALQGNEQYF
TRBJ2-7 | TRBV6-1 | TRBD2 | . | TGTGCCAGCAGTGGAGGATCAGCGGGAGGGATCTACGAGCAGTACTTC | CASSGGSAGGIYEQYF
TRBJ1-2 | TRBV28 | TRBD1 | few | TGTGCCAGCAGTGTCGGCGGGACAGGGACGGGTTTTGGGGGCTACACCTTC | CASSVGGTGTGFGGYTF
TRBJ1-4 | TRBV7-2 | . | . | TGTGCCAGCAGGACGGCGTCGGGTGAAAAACTGTTTTTT | CASRTASGEKLFF
TRBJ2-7 | TRBV28 | TRBD1 | . | TGTGCCAGCAGGGGACAGGGCATCTCCTACGAGCAGTACTTC | CASRGQGISYEQYF
TRBJ2-5 | TRBV7-2 | . | . | TGTGCCAGCAGCACACAGGGTCTCCCTCCCAGGGACTACGGGGAGACCCAGTACTTC | CASSTQGLPPRDYGETQYF
TRBJ1-2 | TRBV7-9 | . | once | TGTGCCAGCAGCCCATATTCGAACAGGGTCCGGTACTCAGGCTACACCTTC | CASSPYSNRVRYSGYTF
TRBJ1-2 | TRBV2 | . | few | TGTGCCAGCAGTCCAAACTGGGGCTACACCTTC | CASSPNWGYTF
TRBJ1-1 | TRBV7-8 | . | few | TGTGCCAGCTTAGAGGGCTGGTTCGGTCGCCCTGAAGCTTTCTTT | CASLEGWFGRPEAFF
TRBJ2-7 | TRBV2 | . | . | TGTGCCAGCAGGTGGATCGGGGTCTCCTACGAGCAGTACTTC | CASRWIGVSYEQYF
TRBJ1-5 | TRBV4-3 | . | . | TGCGCCAGCAGCCAATGGGTTCGGGAGCCCCAGCATTTT | CASSQWVREPQHF
TRBJ2-3 | TRBV30 | TRBD2 | . | TGTGCCTGGAGTGTCGGGGCGGGAGTGTCAGATACGCAGTATTTT | CAWSVGAGVSDTQYF
TRBJ2-3 | TRBV11-1 | TRBD2 | few | TGTGCCAGCGGGAGGGCCGCGACGGGCACAGATACGCAGTATTTT | CASGRAATGTDTQYF
TRBJ2-1 | TRBV5-4 | TRBD2 | once | TGTGCCAGCAGCCCCCTCAGCGGGAGGGCCGACAATGAGCAGTTCTTC | CASSPLSGRADNEQFF
TRBJ2-1 | TRBV9 | . | . | TGTGCCAGCAGCGTAGTAGGAGGGGGAGGGCCGTCCAATGAGCAGTTCTTC | CASSVVGGGGPSNEQFF
TRBJ1-2 | TRBV11-2 | TRBD1 | . | TGTGCCAGCAGCCCGGACAGGAACTATGGCTACACCTTC | CASSPDRNYGYTF
TRBJ2-2 | TRBV18 | TRBD1 | few | TGTGCCAGCTCACCACGGACAGGGGGCACCGGGGAGCTGTTTTTT | CASSPRTGGTGELFF
TRBJ1-1 | TRBV18 | . | . | TGTGCCAGCTTTCAGATGAACACTGAAGCTTTCTTT | CASFQMNTEAFF
TRBJ1-3 | TRBV7-9 | TRBD1 | . | TGTGCCAGCAGCTCGCCCGCCTACCGGGACAGGGGGCTTGGAAACACCATATATTTT | CASSSPAYRDRGLGNTIYF
TRBJ1-2 | TRBV19 | TRBD1 | . | TGTGCCAGTAGTCTGAGATCCGGGACAGAGAACTATGGCTACACCTTC | CASSLRSGTENYGYTF
TRBJ1-2 | TRBV27 | TRBD1 | . | TGTGCCAGCAGCATGACAGGGTCGGCCTATGGCTACACCTTC | CASSMTGSAYGYTF
TRBJ1-2 | TRBV7-2 | TRBD1 | once | TGTGCCAGCAGCCCGAACAGGGGGCAGGATGGCTACACCTTC | CASSPNRGQDGYTF
TRBJ2-6 | TRBV19 | . | . | TGTGCCAGTAGTATATACCAATACGCGGGCCCTGGGGCCAACGTCCTGACTTTC | CASSIYQYAGPGANVLTF
TRBJ2-1 | TRBV7-2 | . | once | TGTGCCAGCAGCTTAGGGGTGGGCCCCTACAATGAGCAGTTCTTC | CASSLGVGPYNEQFF
TRBJ2-1 | TRBV5-1 | TRBD2 | . | TGCGCCAGCAGCCCGAGCGGGAACAATTACAATGAGCAGTTCTTC | CASSPSGNNYNEQFF
TRBJ2-1 | TRBV5-4 | . | . | TGTGCCAGCAGCCCTTCAGGACTACTAAACAATGAGCAGTTCTTC | CASSPSGLLNNEQFF